This TCR beta chain was recorded in a study of blood T cell repertoires in COVID-19. Study-level information: Nucleic acid was either cDNA or gDNA, and it came from T cells, B-cell-depleted T cells, or PBMCs.

Authors' data handling: Nucleated cell number was recorded as an estimate derived from reference gene primer amplification. TCRdb's table, derived via immunoSEQ multiplex PCR, lists solely in-frame clones and lacks some. For V, J and clone size, that table is used; D and trimming come from the DNA. The table lists about 48,000 clones, about 88% of them singletons. The CDR3 is 13 residues long. Germline V gene data show CDR1 as SGHKS and CDR2 as YYEKEE (reference sequence). The V end was cut by 3 bases, the J end by 5 bases, with 11 bases between. Participants, about 18 to 100 years old, spanned about two dozen US areas. Participants reported their clinical history, and cohort assignment relied on those reports.

The specimen was PBMCs or T cells enriched from blood (not recorded which). The rearrangement uses TRBV5-5 and TRBJ2-5; TRBD2 is a possible D gene (5 bases). The TCR sequence derives from a woman in her fifties or sixties who had recovered from COVID-19. In nucleotides, the CDR3 is TGTGCCAGCAGCTCTAGGACTGCCGAGACCCAGTACTTC. The encoded protein is CASSSRTAETQYF.